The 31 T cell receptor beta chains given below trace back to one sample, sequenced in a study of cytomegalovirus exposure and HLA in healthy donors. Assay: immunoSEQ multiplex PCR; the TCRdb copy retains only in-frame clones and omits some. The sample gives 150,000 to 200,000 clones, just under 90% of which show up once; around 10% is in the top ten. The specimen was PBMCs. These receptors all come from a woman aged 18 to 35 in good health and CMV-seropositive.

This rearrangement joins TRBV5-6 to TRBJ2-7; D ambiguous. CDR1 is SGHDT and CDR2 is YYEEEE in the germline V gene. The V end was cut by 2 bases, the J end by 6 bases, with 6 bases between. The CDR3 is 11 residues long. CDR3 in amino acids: CASSFSFEQYF. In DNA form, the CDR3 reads TGTGCCAGCAGCTTTTCGTTCGAGCAGTACTTC.

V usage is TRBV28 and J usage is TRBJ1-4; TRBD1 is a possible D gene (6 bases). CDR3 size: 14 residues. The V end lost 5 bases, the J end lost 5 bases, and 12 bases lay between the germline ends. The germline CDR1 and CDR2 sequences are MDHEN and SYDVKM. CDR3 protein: CASSLLDRNEKLFF. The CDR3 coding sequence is TGTGCCAGCAGTCTTTTGGACAGAAATGAAAAACTGTTTTTT.

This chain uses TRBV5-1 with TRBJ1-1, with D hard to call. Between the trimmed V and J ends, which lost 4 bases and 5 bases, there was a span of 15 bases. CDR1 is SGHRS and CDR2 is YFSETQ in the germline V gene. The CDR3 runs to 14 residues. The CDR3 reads CASSTSGVGTEAFF. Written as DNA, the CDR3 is TGCGCCAGCAGCACTTCCGGGGTCGGGACTGAAGCTTTCTTT.

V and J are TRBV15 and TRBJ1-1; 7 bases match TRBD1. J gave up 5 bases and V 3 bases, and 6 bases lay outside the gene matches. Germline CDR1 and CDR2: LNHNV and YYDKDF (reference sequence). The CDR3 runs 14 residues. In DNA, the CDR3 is TGTGCCACCAGCAGGAGACAGGGTTTGACTGAAGCTTTCTTT. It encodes CATSRRQGLTEAFF.

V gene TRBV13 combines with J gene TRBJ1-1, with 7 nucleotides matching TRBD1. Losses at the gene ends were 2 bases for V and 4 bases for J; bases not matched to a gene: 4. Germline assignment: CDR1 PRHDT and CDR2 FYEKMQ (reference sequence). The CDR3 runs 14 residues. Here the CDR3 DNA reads TGTGCCAGCAGCTTACCAGGGGGGAGCACTGAAGCTTTCTTT. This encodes CASSLPGGSTEAFF.

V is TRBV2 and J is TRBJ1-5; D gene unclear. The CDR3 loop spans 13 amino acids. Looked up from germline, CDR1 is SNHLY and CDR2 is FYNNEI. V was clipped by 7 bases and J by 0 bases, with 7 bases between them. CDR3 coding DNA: TGTGCCAGCAACCGGTATAGCAATCAGCCCCAGCATTTT. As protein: CASNRYSNQPQHF.

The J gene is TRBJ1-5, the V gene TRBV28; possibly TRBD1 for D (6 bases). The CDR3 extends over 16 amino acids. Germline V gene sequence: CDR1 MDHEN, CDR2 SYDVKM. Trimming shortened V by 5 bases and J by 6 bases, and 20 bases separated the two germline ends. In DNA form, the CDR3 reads TGTGCCAGCAGTCCTCCCCCGGGAGGGGGAAGTCAGCCCCAGCATTTT. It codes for CASSPPPGGGSQPQHF.

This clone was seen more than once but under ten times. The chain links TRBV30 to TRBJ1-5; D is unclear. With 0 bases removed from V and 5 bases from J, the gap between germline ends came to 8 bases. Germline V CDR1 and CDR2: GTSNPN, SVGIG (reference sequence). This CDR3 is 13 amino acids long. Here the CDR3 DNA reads TGTGCCTGGAGTGTATCCCGTTATCAGCCCCAGCATTTT. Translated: CAWSVSRYQPQHF.

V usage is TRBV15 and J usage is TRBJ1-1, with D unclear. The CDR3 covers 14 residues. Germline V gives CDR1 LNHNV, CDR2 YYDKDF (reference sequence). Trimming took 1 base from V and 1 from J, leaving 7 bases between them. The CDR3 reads CATSRVVQNTEAFF. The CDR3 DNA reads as TGTGCCACCAGCAGAGTAGTTCAGAACACTGAAGCTTTCTTT.

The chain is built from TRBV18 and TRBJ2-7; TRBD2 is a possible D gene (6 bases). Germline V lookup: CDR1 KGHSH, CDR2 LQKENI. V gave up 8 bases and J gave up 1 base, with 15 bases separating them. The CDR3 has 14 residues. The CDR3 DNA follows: TGTGCCAGCGCAAACGGGAGACAGTCCTACGAGCAGTACTTC. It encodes CASANGRQSYEQYF.

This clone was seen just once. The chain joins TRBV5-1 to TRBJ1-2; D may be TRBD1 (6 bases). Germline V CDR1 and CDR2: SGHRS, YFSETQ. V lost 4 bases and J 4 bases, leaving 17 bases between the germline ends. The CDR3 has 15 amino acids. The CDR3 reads CASSARQAESYGYTF. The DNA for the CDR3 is TGCGCCAGCAGCGCCCGACAGGCCGAGTCCTATGGCTACACCTTC.

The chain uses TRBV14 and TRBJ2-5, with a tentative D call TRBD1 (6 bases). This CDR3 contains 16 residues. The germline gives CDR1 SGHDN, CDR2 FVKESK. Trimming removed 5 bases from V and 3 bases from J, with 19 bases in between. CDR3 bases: TGTGCCAGCAGCTACTTTATCGGCAGGGGCGAAGAGACCCAGTACTTC. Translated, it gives CASSYFIGRGEETQYF.

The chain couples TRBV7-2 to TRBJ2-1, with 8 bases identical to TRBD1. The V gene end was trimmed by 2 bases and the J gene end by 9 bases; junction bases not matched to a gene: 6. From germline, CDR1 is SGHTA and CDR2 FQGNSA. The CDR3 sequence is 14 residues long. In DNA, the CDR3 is TGTGCCAGCAGCTTAACATCAGGACAGGGTGAGCAGTTCTTC. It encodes CASSLTSGQGEQFF.

The CDR3 protein is CASSRPGRETQYF. In nucleotides, the CDR3 is TGTGCCAGCAGCCGACCGGGGAGAGAGACCCAGTACTTC. The V gene is TRBV6-1, the J gene TRBJ2-5; perhaps TRBD2 as D (5 bases). Germline values: CDR1 MNHNS, CDR2 SASEGT. Trimming stripped 6 bases from V and 4 bases from J, with 12 bases between. The CDR3 contains 13 residues.

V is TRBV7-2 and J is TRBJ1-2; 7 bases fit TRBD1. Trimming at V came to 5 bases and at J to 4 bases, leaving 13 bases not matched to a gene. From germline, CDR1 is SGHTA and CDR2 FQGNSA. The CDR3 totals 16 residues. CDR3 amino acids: CASSPNNPTGLYGYTF. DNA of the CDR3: TGTGCCAGCAGCCCTAACAACCCGACAGGGCTCTATGGCTACACCTTC.

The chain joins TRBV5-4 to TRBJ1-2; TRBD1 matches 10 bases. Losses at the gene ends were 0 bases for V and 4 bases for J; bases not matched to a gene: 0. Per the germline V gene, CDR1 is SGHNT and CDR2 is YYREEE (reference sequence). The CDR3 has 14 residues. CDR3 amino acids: CASSLGQGAYGYTF. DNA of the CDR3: TGTGCCAGCAGCTTGGGACAGGGGGCCTATGGCTACACCTTC.

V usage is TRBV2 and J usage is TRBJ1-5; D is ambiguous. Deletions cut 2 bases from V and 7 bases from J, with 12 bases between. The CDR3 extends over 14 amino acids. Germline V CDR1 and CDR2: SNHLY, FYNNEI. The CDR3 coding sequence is TGTGCCAGCAGTGAAAGCGAGAGCGGACAGCCCCAGCATTTT. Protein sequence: CASSESESGQPQHF.

CDR3 sequence (DNA): TGTGCCAGCAGTTACTCGAGGGGACAGCTCACCGGGGAGCTGTTTTTT. The encoded protein is CASSYSRGQLTGELFF. J is TRBJ2-2 and V is TRBV6-5, with TRBD1 matching 7 bases. Germline-derived CDR1 and CDR2 are MNHEY and SVGAGI. This CDR3 is built from 16 residues. Unmatched junction bases numbered 5, after V lost 0 bases and J lost 4 bases.

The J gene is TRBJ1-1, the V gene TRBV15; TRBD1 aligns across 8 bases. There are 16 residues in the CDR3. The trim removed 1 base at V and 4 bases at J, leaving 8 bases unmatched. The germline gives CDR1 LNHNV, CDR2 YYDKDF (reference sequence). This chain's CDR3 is CATSRATGVLVTEAFF. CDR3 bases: TGTGCCACCAGCAGAGCGACAGGGGTGTTGGTCACTGAAGCTTTCTTT.

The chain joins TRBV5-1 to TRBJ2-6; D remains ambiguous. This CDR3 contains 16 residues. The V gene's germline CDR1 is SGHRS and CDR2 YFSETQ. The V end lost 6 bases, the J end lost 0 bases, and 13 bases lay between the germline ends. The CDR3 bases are TGCGCCAGCATGGTCAGGCCGAGCTCTGGGGCCAACGTCCTGACTTTC. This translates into CASMVRPSSGANVLTF.

The CDR3 region has the DNA TGTGCCAGCAGTGATGAGGGACTAGCGGGATTCTACGAGCAGTACTTC. It encodes CASSDEGLAGFYEQYF. The rearrangement uses TRBV6-1 and TRBJ2-7; 13 bases are a match to TRBD2. In germline, CDR1 is MNHNS, CDR2 SASEGT. The CDR3 is made up of 16 amino acids. With V trimmed by 3 bases and J by 3 bases, 5 bases remained unmatched.

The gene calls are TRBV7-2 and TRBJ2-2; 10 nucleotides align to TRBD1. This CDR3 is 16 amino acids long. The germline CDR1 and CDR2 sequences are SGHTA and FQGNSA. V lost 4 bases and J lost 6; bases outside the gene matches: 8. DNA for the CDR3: TGTGCCAGCAGCTACTCCGGGACAGGGGTTTCCGGGGAGCTGTTTTTT. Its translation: CASSYSGTGVSGELFF.

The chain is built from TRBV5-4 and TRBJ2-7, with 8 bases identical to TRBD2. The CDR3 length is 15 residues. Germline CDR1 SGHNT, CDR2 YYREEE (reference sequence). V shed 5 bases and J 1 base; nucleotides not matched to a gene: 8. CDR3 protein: CASSLLAGPSYEQYF. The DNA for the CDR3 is TGTGCCAGCAGTCTATTAGCGGGGCCATCCTACGAGCAGTACTTC.

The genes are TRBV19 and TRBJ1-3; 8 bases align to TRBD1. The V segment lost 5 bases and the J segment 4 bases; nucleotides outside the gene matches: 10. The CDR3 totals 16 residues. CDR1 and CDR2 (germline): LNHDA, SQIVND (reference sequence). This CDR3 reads CASSPPTGATGNTIYF. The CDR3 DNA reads TGTGCCAGTAGTCCACCGACAGGGGCTACGGGAAACACCATATATTTT. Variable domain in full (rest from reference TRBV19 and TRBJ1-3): DGGITQSPKYLFRKEGQNVTLSCEQNLNHDAMYWYRQDPGQGLRLIYYSQIVNDFQKGDIAEGYSVSREKKESFPLTVTSAQKNPTAFYLCASSPPTGATGNTIYFGEGSWLTVV.

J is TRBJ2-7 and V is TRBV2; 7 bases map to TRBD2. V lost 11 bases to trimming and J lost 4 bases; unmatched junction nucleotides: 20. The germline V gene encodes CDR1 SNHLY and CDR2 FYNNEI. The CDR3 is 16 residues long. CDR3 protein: CAGRSGPSSGGYEQYF. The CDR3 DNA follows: TGTGCCGGACGATCGGGGCCTTCTAGCGGAGGGTACGAGCAGTACTTC.

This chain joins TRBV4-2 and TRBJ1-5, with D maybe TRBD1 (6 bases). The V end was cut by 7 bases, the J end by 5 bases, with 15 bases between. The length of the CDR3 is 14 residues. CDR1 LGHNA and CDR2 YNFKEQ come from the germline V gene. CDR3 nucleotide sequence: TGTGCCAGCAACGAAGGGGGGGGACATCAGCCCCAGCATTTT. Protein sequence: CASNEGGGHQPQHF.

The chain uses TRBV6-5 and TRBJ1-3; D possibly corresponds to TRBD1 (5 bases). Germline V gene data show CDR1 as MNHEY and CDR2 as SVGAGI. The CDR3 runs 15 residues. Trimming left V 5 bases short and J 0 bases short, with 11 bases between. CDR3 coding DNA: TGTGCCAGCAGTAGCAGACAGAGCTCTGGAAACACCATATATTTT. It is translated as CASSSRQSSGNTIYF.

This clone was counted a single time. The CDR3 nucleotides are TGTGCCAGCAGCGATGCCGGACAGGATAGGGGGATCTATGGCTACACCTTC. This sequence encodes CASSDAGQDRGIYGYTF. V is TRBV5-4 and J is TRBJ1-2; 7 bases agree with TRBD1. Germline CDR1 is SGHNT and CDR2 is YYREEE (reference sequence). The V and J ends lost 4 bases and 4 bases, in that order; junction bases with no gene match: 16. The CDR3 totals 17 residues.

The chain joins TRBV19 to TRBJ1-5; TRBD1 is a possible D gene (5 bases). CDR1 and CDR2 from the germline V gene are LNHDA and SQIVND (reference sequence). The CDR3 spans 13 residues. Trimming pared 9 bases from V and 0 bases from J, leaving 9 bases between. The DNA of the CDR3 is TGTGCCAGCCGCGACAGTAGCAATCAGCCCCAGCATTTT. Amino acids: CASRDSSNQPQHF.

The CDR3 sequence: CASSSGLAGQETQYF. As DNA, the CDR3 is TGCGCCAGCAGCTCTGGACTAGCGGGACAAGAGACCCAGTACTTC. The gene calls are TRBV5-1 and TRBJ2-5, with 12 bases aligning to TRBD2. V shed 3 bases, J shed 2 bases, and the junction held 2 bases outside the gene matches. CDR1 is SGHRS and CDR2 is YFSETQ in the germline V gene. The CDR3 sequence is 15 residues long.

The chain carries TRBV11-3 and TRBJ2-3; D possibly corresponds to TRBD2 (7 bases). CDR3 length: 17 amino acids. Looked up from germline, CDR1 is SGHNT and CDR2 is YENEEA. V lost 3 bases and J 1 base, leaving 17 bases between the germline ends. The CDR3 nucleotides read TGTGCCAGCAGCTTTACTAGCGCCGAGGGGGGCACAGATACGCAGTATTTT. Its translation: CASSFTSAEGGTDTQYF.